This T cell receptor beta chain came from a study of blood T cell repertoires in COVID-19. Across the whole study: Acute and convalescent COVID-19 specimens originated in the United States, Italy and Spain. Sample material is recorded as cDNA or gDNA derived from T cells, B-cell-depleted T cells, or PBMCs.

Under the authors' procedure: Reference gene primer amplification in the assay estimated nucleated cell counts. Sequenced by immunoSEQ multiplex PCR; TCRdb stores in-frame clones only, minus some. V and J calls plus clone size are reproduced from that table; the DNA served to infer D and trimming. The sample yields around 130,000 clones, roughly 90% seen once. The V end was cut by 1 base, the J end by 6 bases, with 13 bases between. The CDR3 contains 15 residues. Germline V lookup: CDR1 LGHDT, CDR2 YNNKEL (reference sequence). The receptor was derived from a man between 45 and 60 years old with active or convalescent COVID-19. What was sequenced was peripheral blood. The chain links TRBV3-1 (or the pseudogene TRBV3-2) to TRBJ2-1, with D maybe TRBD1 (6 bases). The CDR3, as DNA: TGTGCCAGCAGCCAAGGCAGGGGCTGGGGCAATGAGCAGTTCTTC. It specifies CASSQGRGWGNEQFF.